A single sample gave rise to the 32 T cell receptor beta chains below, sequenced in a study of early T cells in non-severe SARS-CoV-2 infection (dated by TCRdb to the early 2020s). Libraries were made using 5' RACE. Sequencing took place on a NextSeq 500. TCRdb reworked the public reads: Q25 trimming with fastp, MiXCR clone assembly, productive beta chains retained. Every CDR3 protein is listed once, alongside the most common genes and DNA of its rows. The sample yields roughly 50,000 distinct CDR3 sequences; about 9.3% were counted once. Just under 15% of the sample is taken by the ten largest. Sequenced: whole blood. These receptors were obtained from an adult who was a healthcare worker with PCR-confirmed SARS-CoV-2 infection or an uninfected control (not recorded which).

J is TRBJ2-7 and V is TRBV7-6; TRBD1 matches at 7 bases. V trimming: 5 bases; J trimming: 3 bases; junction bases outside the gene matches: 10. The CDR3 spans 15 residues. Germline loops: CDR1 SGHVS, CDR2 FNYEAQ. In DNA form, the CDR3 reads TGTGCCAGCAGCCGGACCCCGGGACAGAACTACGAGCAGTACTTC. It is translated as CASSRTPGQNYEQYF.

The chain links TRBV19 to TRBJ1-5; TRBD1 might be the D (6 bases). Trimming took off 7 bases at V and 0 bases at J, with 7 bases between the two ends. The CDR3 spans 13 residues. Germline-derived CDR1 and CDR2 are LNHDA and SQIVND (reference sequence). CDR3 coding DNA: TGTGCCAGTACACAGGGTAGCAATCAGCCCCAGCATTTT. This gives the protein CASTQGSNQPQHF. Looking up the rest from reference TRBV19 and TRBJ1-5 gives the full variable domain: DGGITQSPKYLFRKEGQNVTLSCEQNLNHDAMYWYRQDPGQGLRLIYYSQIVNDFQKGDIAEGYSVSREKKESFPLTVTSAQKNPTAFYLCASTQGSNQPQHFGDGTRLSIL.

This clonotype appeared many times. The rearrangement joins TRBV6-6 to TRBJ2-7; D is possibly TRBD2 (6 bases). Germline V gene data show CDR1 as MNHNY and CDR2 as SVGAGI (reference sequence). V was pared by 8 bases and J by 3 bases, with 14 bases between. This CDR3 comprises 13 residues. CDR3 sequence: CASGEVKIYEQYF. Here the CDR3 DNA reads TGTGCCAGCGGGGAGGTTAAGATCTACGAGCAGTACTTC.

The chain employs TRBV29-1 and TRBJ2-1, with 8 bases matching TRBD2. Germline values: CDR1 SQVTM, CDR2 ANQGSEA. CDR3 size: 16 residues. CDR3 protein: CSTPGAGGVSYNEQFF. DNA for the CDR3: TGCAGTACCCCGGGGGCGGGAGGAGTCTCCTACAATGAGCAGTTCTTC.

This clonotype came up many times. The V call is TRBV29-1, the J call TRBJ2-7; weak D call: TRBD2 (6 bases). The V end lost 7 bases, the J end lost 2 bases, and 15 bases lay between the germline ends. The germline gives CDR1 SQVTM, CDR2 ANQGSEA. CDR3 length equals 13 residues. In DNA, the CDR3 is TGCAGCGCCCGGGACCCGGGGGCCTACGAGCAGTACTTC. Protein: CSARDPGAYEQYF.

The V and J genes are TRBV5-1 and TRBJ2-2; 10 bases fit TRBD2. From germline, CDR1 is SGHRS and CDR2 YFSETQ. The CDR3 has 17 amino acids. V was pared by 4 bases and J by 1 base, with 7 bases of the junction left unmatched. DNA of the CDR3: TGCGCCAGCAGCACCCACGGGACTAGCGTGAACACCGGGGAGCTGTTTTTT. Protein: CASSTHGTSVNTGELFF.

In its sample, this clonotype was seen many times. The chain links TRBV10-3 to TRBJ2-2, with D unresolved. The CDR3 consists of 14 residues. In germline, CDR1 is ENHRY, CDR2 SYGVKD. Trimming shortened V by 5 bases and J by 5 bases, and 12 bases separated the two germline ends. The chain's CDR3 is CAISPTDRTGELFF. CDR3 bases: TGTGCCATCAGTCCTACGGATCGTACCGGGGAGCTGTTTTTT.

In this sample, this clonotype turned up many times. The V gene is TRBV25-1, the J gene TRBJ2-7, with TRBD1 as a possible D gene (8 bases). Trimming cost V 3 bases and J 7 bases, with 22 bases left between them. This CDR3 is built from 16 residues. The germline V gene encodes CDR1 MGHDK and CDR2 SYGVNS. The CDR3 sequence is CASSDPRIDRGGEQYF. The CDR3 nucleotides are TGTGCCAGCAGTGACCCGAGAATTGACAGGGGAGGGGAGCAGTACTTC.

The chain recombines TRBV13 with TRBJ2-2, with D uncertain. CDR1 is PRHDT, CDR2 FYEKMQ, per germline (reference sequence). This CDR3 comprises 15 residues. Trimming stripped 0 bases from V and 3 bases from J, with 8 bases between. The CDR3 DNA follows: TGTGCCAGCAGCTTAGGAGGGCAATACACCGGGGAGCTGTTTTTT. This sequence encodes CASSLGGQYTGELFF.

This clonotype was seen ten or more times. The J gene is TRBJ2-1, the V gene TRBV3-1, with D hard to call. V was clipped by 5 bases and J by 5 bases, with 13 bases between them. Germline V gene sequence: CDR1 LGHDT, CDR2 YNNKEL (reference sequence). The CDR3 has 14 residues. This CDR3 reads CASSFPDRDNEQFF. The CDR3 nucleotides read TGTGCCAGCAGCTTCCCCGACCGAGACAATGAGCAGTTCTTC.

The sample holds many counts of this clonotype. The chain recombines TRBV28 with TRBJ1-1, with 9 bases that match TRBD1. The CDR3 totals 17 residues. V trimming: 6 bases; J trimming: 4 bases; junction bases outside the gene matches: 15. Germline loops: CDR1 MDHEN, CDR2 SYDVKM. The DNA for the CDR3 is TGTGCCAGCAGACTGGTCCGGGACAGGGAGGGTAGCACTGAAGCTTTCTTT. It is translated as CASRLVRDREGSTEAFF.

This clonotype was recorded at least ten times. This chain uses TRBV11-2 with TRBJ2-3; 7 bases line up with TRBD1. Germline CDR1 and CDR2: SGHAT and FQNNGV. The J segment lost 6 bases and the V segment lost 1 base, leaving 7 bases of the junction unmatched. The CDR3 is 15 residues long. The CDR3 nucleotides read TGTGCCAGCAGCTTAGTATATGGGACAGCCGATACGCAGTATTTT. It translates to CASSLVYGTADTQYF.

This clonotype was observed a few times. This chain links TRBV6-4 with TRBJ1-2, with D tentatively TRBD1 (5 bases). Germline V gene lookup returns CDR1 MRHNA and CDR2 SNTAGT. The V end lost 2 bases, the J end lost 5 bases, and 15 bases lay between the germline ends. This CDR3 spans 15 amino acids. The CDR3 DNA follows: TGTGCCAGCAGTGACGGCGCAGGGACCCTATATGGCTACACCTTC. Its translation: CASSDGAGTLYGYTF.

This chain uses TRBV12-3 or TRBV12-4 with TRBJ2-4; D is perhaps TRBD2 (6 bases). The CDR3 sequence is 16 residues long. Deletions cut 3 bases from V and 1 base from J, with 13 bases between. The CDR3 coding sequence is TGTGCCAGCAGTTTCAGAGCGGGCCTCGCCAAAAACATTCAGTACTTC. It codes for CASSFRAGLAKNIQYF.

The sample holds a few counts of this clonotype. The chain carries TRBV7-3 and TRBJ2-2; 8 bases map to TRBD1. Trimming took 4 bases from V and 6 from J; bases not matched to a gene: 7. The CDR3 spans 15 residues. The germline V gene encodes CDR1 SGHTA and CDR2 FQGTGA. The CDR3: CASSSGRGLAGELFF. CDR3 sequence (DNA): TGTGCCAGCAGCTCCGGCAGGGGGCTGGCCGGGGAGCTGTTTTTT.

In this sample, this clonotype turned up many times. The chain employs TRBV7-2 and TRBJ2-1, with D perhaps matching TRBD2 (6 bases). Germline V gene sequence: CDR1 SGHTA, CDR2 FQGNSA. Trimming pared 1 base from V and 1 base from J, leaving 8 bases between. The CDR3 spans 15 residues. CDR3 residues: CASSLVGTSYNEQFF. The DNA of the CDR3 is TGTGCCAGCAGCTTAGTTGGGACTTCCTACAATGAGCAGTTCTTC.

This clonotype came up many times. The chain links TRBV28 to TRBJ2-2; D gene unclear. The V gene lost 7 bases and the J gene lost 2 bases, with 14 bases spanning the gap. In germline, CDR1 is MDHEN, CDR2 SYDVKM. The CDR3 loop spans 15 amino acids. DNA of the CDR3: TGTGCCAGCACCCTGAGAAGTTTCAACACCGGGGAGCTGTTTTTT. Protein: CASTLRSFNTGELFF.

This clonotype occurred a few times. The chain couples TRBV10-2 to TRBJ2-1; 11 bases match TRBD2. Germline CDR1 WSHSY, CDR2 SAAADI. V was clipped by 0 bases and J by 9 bases; unmatched bases: 4. CDR3 length: 15 amino acids. The CDR3 reads CASSESPSGRFEQFF. The DNA of the CDR3 is TGCGCCAGCAGTGAGTCACCTAGCGGGAGGTTTGAGCAGTTCTTC.

V usage is TRBV18 and J usage is TRBJ1-1, with 7 bases fitting TRBD1. Germline V CDR1 and CDR2: KGHSH, LQKENI. The J segment lost 5 bases and the V segment lost 6 bases, leaving 6 bases of the junction unmatched. The CDR3 contains 13 residues. The CDR3: CASSRDRVTEAFF. Written as DNA, the CDR3 is TGTGCCAGCTCCCGAGACAGGGTTACTGAAGCTTTCTTT.

This clonotype has ten or more counts. This chain connects TRBV20-1 to TRBJ2-7, with 12 bases aligning to TRBD2. Per germline, CDR1 DFQATT and CDR2 SNEGSKA (reference sequence). CDR3 length: 17 residues. J lost 2 bases, V lost 3 bases, and 11 bases had no gene match. CDR3 nucleotide sequence: TGCAGTGCTAGGACCCCCCTTAGGACTAGCGGGACCTACGAGCAGTACTTC. It translates to CSARTPLRTSGTYEQYF.

The chain couples TRBV25-1 to TRBJ1-3, with D possibly TRBD1 on 5 matching bases. The germline V gene encodes CDR1 MGHDK and CDR2 SYGVNS. CDR3 size: 16 residues. V was clipped by 1 base and J by 1 base, with 11 bases between them. The CDR3: CASSEFGADSGNTIYF. As DNA, the CDR3 is TGTGCCAGCAGTGAATTTGGGGCAGATTCTGGAAACACCATATATTTT.

The V and J genes are TRBV7-2 and TRBJ2-7; D remains ambiguous. V lost 5 bases to trimming and J lost 7 bases, with 15 bases between them. The CDR3 totals 13 residues. Germline V CDR1 and CDR2: SGHTA, FQGNSA. In DNA form, the CDR3 reads TGTGCCAGCAGCCCCCGGGTCTTAGGAGAGCAGTACTTC. It encodes CASSPRVLGEQYF.

The chain joins TRBV25-1 to TRBJ2-1; possible D gene TRBD2, 6 bases. The germline gives CDR1 MGHDK, CDR2 SYGVNS. Trimming shortened V by 5 bases and J by 5 bases, and 16 bases separated the two germline ends. This CDR3 region has 15 residues. The CDR3 DNA sequence: TGTGCCAGCAGTCCGACTAGGCTCGGAAACAATGAGCAGTTCTTC. This gives the protein CASSPTRLGNNEQFF.

The chain has TRBV5-5 and TRBJ2-1; 10 nucleotides agree with TRBD1. V lost 3 bases and J lost 8; bases outside the gene matches: 8. There are 15 residues in the CDR3. Germline-derived CDR1 and CDR2 are SGHKS and YYEKEE (reference sequence). For the CDR3, the DNA is TGTGCCAGCAGCTCCCGGGACAGGGGATACGATGAGCAGTTCTTC. As protein: CASSSRDRGYDEQFF.

J is TRBJ2-1 and V is TRBV4-1, with no clear D. Germline lookup yields CDR1 MGHRA and CDR2 YSYEKL. The CDR3 consists of 16 residues. Trimming cost V 0 bases and J 0 bases, with 9 bases left between them. The CDR3 bases are TGCGCCAGCAGCCAAGAGCACCTTAGCTCCTACAATGAGCAGTTCTTC. It yields the protein CASSQEHLSSYNEQFF.

This clonotype was picked up a small number of times. The rearrangement uses TRBV6-2 or TRBV6-3 and TRBJ2-2, with 9 bases aligning to TRBD2. V shed 2 bases, J shed 6 bases, and the junction held 19 bases outside the gene matches. Germline CDR1 and CDR2: MNHEY and SVGEGT. The CDR3 totals 20 residues. Here the CDR3 reads CASSYPSGREGLGNAGELFF. CDR3 in DNA: TGTGCCAGCAGTTACCCGTCGGGGCGGGAGGGCCTCGGAAATGCCGGGGAGCTGTTTTTT.

This clonotype occurred many times. The chain joins TRBV4-1 to TRBJ2-5, with 12 positions matching TRBD2. With 2 bases clipped from V and 4 bases from J, the junction kept 8 bases outside the gene matches. Looked up from germline, CDR1 is MGHRA and CDR2 is YSYEKL. The CDR3 length is 17 residues. In DNA form, the CDR3 reads TGCGCCAGCAGCCAACCCGGACTAGCGGGATCTGCAGAGACCCAGTACTTC. This codes for CASSQPGLAGSAETQYF.

This sequence joins TRBV6-2 or TRBV6-3 and TRBJ2-7; D gene unclear. This CDR3 is 11 amino acids long. Germline V lookup: CDR1 MNHEY, CDR2 SVGEGT. Trimming pared 7 bases from V and 4 bases from J, leaving 8 bases between. CDR3 region: CASKEYYEQYF. CDR3 sequence (DNA): TGTGCCAGCAAAGAGTATTACGAGCAGTACTTC.

This clonotype was counted at least ten times. The chain combines TRBV9 with TRBJ2-2; TRBD2 agrees at 8 bases. Germline CDR1 is SGDLS and CDR2 is YYNGEE. CDR3 length: 15 amino acids. V was clipped by 1 base and J by 4 bases; unmatched bases: 3. The CDR3 spells CASSVTAGGTGELFF. The CDR3 DNA sequence: TGTGCCAGCAGCGTAACGGCGGGAGGCACCGGGGAGCTGTTTTTT.

This clonotype has ten or more counts. This rearrangement joins TRBV7-3 to TRBJ2-7, with TRBD2 matching 7 bases. Germline V gene data show CDR1 as SGHTA and CDR2 as FQGTGA. The CDR3 has 16 amino acids. The junction had 13 bases not matched to a gene; V was cut back by 4 bases and J by 4 bases. CDR3 DNA sequence: TGTGCCAGCAGCTCACGCTTGGCGGGAGTAGTATACGAGCAGTACTTC. Translated, it gives CASSSRLAGVVYEQYF. Supplemented by reference TRBV7-3 and TRBJ2-7, the full variable domain reads GAGVSQTPSNKVTEKGKYVELRCDPISGHTALYWYRQSLGQGPEFLIYFQGTGAADDSGLPNDRFFAVRPEGSVSTLKIQRTERGDSAVYLCASSSRLAGVVYEQYFGPGTRLTVT.

The sample holds many counts of this clonotype. The chain employs TRBV10-3 and TRBJ2-3; 11 bases are a match to TRBD2. This CDR3 comprises 19 residues. The germline gives CDR1 ENHRY, CDR2 SYGVKD. With V trimmed by 6 bases and J by 0 bases, 14 bases remained unmatched. The chain's CDR3 is CAIRSTSGEGSSSTDTQYF. The CDR3 DNA follows: TGTGCCATCAGATCGACTAGCGGGGAGGGATCGTCTAGCACAGATACGCAGTATTTT.

The chain has TRBV7-2 and TRBJ2-5; the D gene is possibly TRBD1 (5 bases). Germline V gene data show CDR1 as SGHTA and CDR2 as FQGNSA. The CDR3 runs 14 residues. Trimming pared 5 bases from V and 3 bases from J, leaving 13 bases between. CDR3 DNA: TGTGCCAGCAGCAAAAGGGGTCAGAAAGAGACCCAGTACTTC. This codes for CASSKRGQKETQYF.